These 8 T cell receptor beta chains share one sample of origin, sequenced in a study of T cell repertoires in aging, cancer and after chemotherapy. Rearranged V-D-J TRB sequences were amplified with a mixed TRB-A/B primer pool. Using its own MiXCR run on the multiplex PCR reads, TCRdb lists one record per CDR3 protein. Of several thousand distinct CDR3 sequences listed, about 30% are singletons. TCR beta rearrangements were amplified from peripheral blood genomic DNA. The specimen sequenced was blood. Receptors originate from a human donor with a blood cancer.

By share, this clonotype ranks as medium-sized. The V call is TRBV6-5, the J call TRBJ1-4; a weak D match, TRBD1 (6 bases). Germline V gives CDR1 MNHEY, CDR2 SVGAGI. V was clipped by 6 bases and J by 10 bases, with 21 bases between them. The CDR3 is 15 amino acids. CDR3 coding DNA: TGTGCCAGCAGCACCCGGGGGCAGGTAGTTGGAAAACTGTTTTTT. Translating it yields CASSTRGQVVGKLFF.

Sample share makes this clonotype medium-sized (0.01 to 0.1%). V and J are TRBV6-2 or TRBV6-3 and TRBJ2-3; 8 nucleotides match TRBD2. This CDR3 has 14 residues. The germline CDR1 and CDR2 sequences are MNHEY and SVGEGT. After removal of 1 base from V and 8 bases from J, the junction contained 5 bases not matched to a gene. The CDR3 bases are TGTGCCAGCAGTTACTTGTTAGCGGGGTCTACGCAGTATTTT. Its protein product is CASSYLLAGSTQYF.

This clonotype is termed medium-sized. The chain is built from TRBV12-3 or TRBV12-4 and TRBJ2-5; 7 positions match TRBD1. This CDR3 has 15 amino acids. The J segment lost 5 bases and the V segment lost 5 bases, leaving 11 bases of the junction unmatched. CDR3 loop: CASSVATGSYETQYF. CDR3 in DNA: TGTGCCAGCAGTGTGGCGACAGGGAGCTACGAGACCCAGTACTTC.

The gene calls are TRBV4-2 and TRBJ1-2, with TRBD1 identical over 8 bases. Germline loops: CDR1 LGHNA, CDR2 YNFKEQ. CDR3 length equals 15 residues. V gave up 4 bases and J gave up 6 bases; unmatched junction bases: 10. The CDR3 is CASSLEQGATDGYTF. The CDR3 DNA follows: TGTGCCAGCAGCCTCGAGCAGGGGGCGACCGATGGCTACACCTTC.

This clonotype was seen a handful of times. This chain links TRBV5-4 with TRBJ1-1, with a possible D match to TRBD1 (5 bases). V dropped 4 bases and J dropped 1 base, with 11 bases sitting between them. Germline V gene data show CDR1 as SGHNT and CDR2 as YYREEE (reference sequence). The CDR3 loop spans 14 amino acids. CDR3 coding DNA: TGTGCCAGCAGCGACCGCGGGGGGAACACTGAAGCTTTCTTT. Its protein is CASSDRGGNTEAFF.

This clonotype was seen just once. This clone may be a read error of a much larger clone one base away. V is TRBV27 and J is TRBJ2-3; 8 bases align to TRBD1. Unmatched junction bases numbered 13, after V lost 8 bases and J lost 3 bases. CDR1 and CDR2 from the germline V gene are MNHEY and SMNVEV (reference sequence). The CDR3 is 16 amino acids. The CDR3 spells CASGPSQGAPTDTQYF. The CDR3 bases are TGTGCCAGCGGCCCCTCCCAGGGGGCGCCGACAGATACGCAGTATTTT.

Note on this clonotype: Germline and junction disagree at one end, which may indicate a read error. The chain has TRBV5-1 and TRBJ1-2; tentative D call: TRBD1 (6 bases). This CDR3 has 14 residues. Per germline, CDR1 SGHRS and CDR2 YFSETQ. As DNA, the CDR3 is TGCGACAGCAGCCGGGAAGGACAGCACTATGGCTACACCTTC. This translates into CDSSREGQHYGYTF.

By frequency in the sample, this clonotype is medium-sized (0.01 to 0.1%). V is TRBV6-2 or TRBV6-3 and J is TRBJ2-2; D not certain. CDR1 is MNHEY and CDR2 is SVGEGT in the germline V gene. V was pared by 3 bases and J by 4 bases, with 12 bases between. CDR3 size: 15 residues. The chain's CDR3 is CASSYYSKGTGELFF. In DNA form, the CDR3 reads TGTGCCAGCAGTTATTACTCTAAAGGCACCGGGGAGCTGTTTTTT.